The entry below gives a single TCR beta chain sequence along with its context. This CDR3 comprises 15 residues. Trimming removed 6 bases from V and 6 bases from J; junction bases left unmatched: 14. Germline CDR1 LGHNA, CDR2 YNFKEQ. This sample was taken from a study of CD8 T cells in Susac syndrome. Reverse transcription used roughly 0.5 to 1 ug RNA and random hexamers. MiXCR was run by TCRdb on the immunoSEQ multiplex PCR reads, yielding one entry per CDR3 protein. Among around 110,000 distinct CDR3 sequences listed, around 94% were seen once. The specimen sequenced was CD8+ T cells from PBMCs. The chain is built from TRBV4-2 and TRBJ2-7; 7 positions match TRBD2. The source is a human donor with Susac syndrome. The CDR3 here is CASRIKGEGLSEQYF. The CDR3 region has the DNA TGTGCCAGCAGGATTAAAGGGGAGGGTCTTTCCGAGCAGTACTTC.